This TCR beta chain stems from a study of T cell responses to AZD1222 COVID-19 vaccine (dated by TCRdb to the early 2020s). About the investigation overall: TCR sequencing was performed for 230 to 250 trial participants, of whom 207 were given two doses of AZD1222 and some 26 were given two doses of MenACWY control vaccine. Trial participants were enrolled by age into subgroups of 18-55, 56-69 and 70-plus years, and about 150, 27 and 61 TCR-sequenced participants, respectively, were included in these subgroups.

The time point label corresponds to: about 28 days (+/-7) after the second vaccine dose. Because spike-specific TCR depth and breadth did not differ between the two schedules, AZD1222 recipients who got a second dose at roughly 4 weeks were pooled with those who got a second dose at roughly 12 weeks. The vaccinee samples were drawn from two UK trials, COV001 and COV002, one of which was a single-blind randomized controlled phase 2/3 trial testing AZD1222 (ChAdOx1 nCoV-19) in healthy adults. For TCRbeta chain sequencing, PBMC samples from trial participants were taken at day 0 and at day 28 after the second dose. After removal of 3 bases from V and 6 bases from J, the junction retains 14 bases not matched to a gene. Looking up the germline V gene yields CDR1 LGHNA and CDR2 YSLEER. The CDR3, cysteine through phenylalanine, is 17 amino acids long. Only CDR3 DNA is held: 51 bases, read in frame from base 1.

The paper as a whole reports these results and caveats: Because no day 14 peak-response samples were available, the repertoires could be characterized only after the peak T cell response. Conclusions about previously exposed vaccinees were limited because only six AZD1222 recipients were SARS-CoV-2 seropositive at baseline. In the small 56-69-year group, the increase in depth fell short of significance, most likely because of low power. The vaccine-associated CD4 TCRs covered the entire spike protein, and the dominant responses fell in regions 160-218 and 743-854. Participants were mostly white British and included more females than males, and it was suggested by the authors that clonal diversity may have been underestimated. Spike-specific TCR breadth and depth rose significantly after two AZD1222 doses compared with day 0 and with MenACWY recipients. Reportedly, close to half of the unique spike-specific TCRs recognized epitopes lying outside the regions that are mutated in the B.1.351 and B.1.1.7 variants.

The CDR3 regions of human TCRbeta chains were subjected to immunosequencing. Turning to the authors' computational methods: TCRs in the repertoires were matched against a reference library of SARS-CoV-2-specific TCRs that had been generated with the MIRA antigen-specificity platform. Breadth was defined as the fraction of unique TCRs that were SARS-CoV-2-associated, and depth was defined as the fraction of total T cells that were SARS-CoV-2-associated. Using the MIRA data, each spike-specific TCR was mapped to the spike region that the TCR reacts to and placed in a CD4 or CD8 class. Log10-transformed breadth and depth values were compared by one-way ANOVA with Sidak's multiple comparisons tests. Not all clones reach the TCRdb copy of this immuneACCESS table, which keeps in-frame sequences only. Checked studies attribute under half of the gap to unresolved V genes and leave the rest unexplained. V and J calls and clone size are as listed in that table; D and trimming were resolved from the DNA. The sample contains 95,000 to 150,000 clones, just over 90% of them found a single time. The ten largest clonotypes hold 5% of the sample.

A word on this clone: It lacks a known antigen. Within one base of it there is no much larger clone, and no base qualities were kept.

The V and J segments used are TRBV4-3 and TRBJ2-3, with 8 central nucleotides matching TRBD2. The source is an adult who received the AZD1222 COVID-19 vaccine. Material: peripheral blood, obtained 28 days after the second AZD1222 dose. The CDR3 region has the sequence CASSQLTQRGSRDTQYF. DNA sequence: TGCGCCAGCAGCCAGCTAACCCAGCGGGGGAGCAGGGATACGCAGTATTTT.